This paragraph reports one T cell receptor (beta chain). Its antigen is not known. Looked up from germline, CDR1 is SGHDT and CDR2 is YYEEEE. With 2 bases removed from V and 2 bases from J, the gap between germline ends came to 13 bases. The CDR3 covers 16 residues. These data originate in a study of shared clonotypes between healthy human individuals. Study-wide results and limits: Compared with clonotypes that all four donors shared, non-shared clonotypes had lower generation probabilities. On the whole, naive subsets had larger estimated richness than memory subsets had.

Only in-frame clones appear in the TCRdb table, and some are missing; sequencing was by immunoSEQ multiplex PCR. The profile covers 740,000 or so clones, with around three quarters appearing a single time and 1.5% to 2% taken by the ten largest. The origin of this receptor is a woman in her 30s in good health. The V gene is TRBV5-6, the J gene TRBJ2-2; D possibly corresponds to TRBD2 (6 bases). The material sequenced was memory CD4+ T cells sorted from blood. Subset reported: CD45RA-negative fraction. CDR3 nucleotide sequence: TGTGCCAGCAGCTTAAGGCGGGACCCAAACACCGGGGAGCTGTTTTTT. As protein: CASSLRRDPNTGELFF.